This section outlines one T cell receptor beta chain sequence together with its context. The antigen remains unidentified. This entry belongs to a study of vaccination and CD4 T cells after COVID-19. For the study at large: Nasal swab PCR detected SARS-CoV-2 in convalescent patients; nine had mild disease, one severe. Post-vaccine sampling followed dose two by a median approximately 74 days (range 14 to 241). The authors used overlapping spike peptides from SARS-CoV-2, HCoV-NL63, HCoV-OC43 and HCoV-229E to stimulate cells.

The sample's treatment: approximately 9-day PBMC culture with coronavirus spike peptide pools or control peptides (ViraFEST assay). With the Oncomine TCR Beta short-read assay, DNA from cultured CD4+ T cells was sequenced. MiXCR, applied by TCRdb to the PCR reads, yields one record per CDR3 protein. The sample holds about 9,900 distinct CDR3 sequences, approximately 55% seen once. The sample taken for sequencing was CD4+ T cells from blood, cultured in vitro. The receptor was derived from a human donor who had recovered from COVID-19.

This CDR3 is CAIHTVRGLEDTQYF. The CDR3 DNA reads as TGTGCCATCCACACCGTTAGGGGTTTGGAAGATACGCAGTATTTT. The chain joins TRBV2 to TRBJ2-3, with a possible D match to TRBD1 (5 bases). CDR1 SNHLY and CDR2 FYNNEI come from the germline V gene. The CDR3 spans 15 residues. The V end was cut by 10 bases, the J end by 5 bases, with 22 bases between.